Following are 30 T cell receptor beta chains from one sample sequenced in a study of Ad26.COV2.S vaccination and SARS-CoV-2 variants (dated by TCRdb to about 2021). Library preparation employed the immunoSEQ multiplex PCR assay. TCRdb provides this immuneACCESS table in a form limited to in-frame rearrangements. Some clones are lacking; in checked studies, under half of them reflect an unresolved V gene, and why the rest are absent is not known. Counted in this sample were approximately 480,000 clones; roughly nine tenths of them appeared once. About 13% of the sample is in the top ten clones. The sample's treatment or condition label, in plain terms: approximately 18 received Ad26.COV2.S at low or high dose, single or two shots; about five received placebo; per-sample allocation not given. For vaccine and placebo recipients, repertoires were sequenced using samples collected on day 63 after the first injection.

Sequenced material: peripheral blood, taken in a trial of Ad26.COV2.S vaccine versus placebo. Receptors were obtained from a person aged 18-60 years who received the Ad26.COV2.S COVID-19 vaccine or a placebo.

This clone appeared once. The chain employs TRBV4-3 and TRBJ2-3; D remains ambiguous. V was cut by 4 bases and J by 0 bases, with 8 bases left in between. The CDR3 runs to 14 residues. The germline V gene has CDR1 LGHNA and CDR2 YSLEER. CDR3 loop: CASSRDSSTDTQYF. CDR3 in DNA: TGCGCCAGCAGCCGGGATTCTAGCACAGATACGCAGTATTTT.

The chain carries TRBV29-1 and TRBJ2-7; D not certain. Germline loops: CDR1 SQVTM, CDR2 ANQGSEA. Trimming removed 6 bases from V and 4 bases from J, with 10 bases in between. This CDR3 contains 11 residues. The CDR3 bases are TGCAGCGTATTCCTGGGTTACGAGCAGTACTTC. Translated: CSVFLGYEQYF.

Written as DNA, the CDR3 is TGTGCCACCAGTGATTCGCGGCTAGCCAAAAACATTCAGTACTTC. Translated: CATSDSRLAKNIQYF. The chain couples TRBV24-1 to TRBJ2-4; D is unclear. Germline V gene data show CDR1 as KGHDR and CDR2 as SFDVKD. The CDR3 loop spans 15 amino acids. V was pared by 2 bases and J by 0 bases, with 7 bases between.

This clone came up once. V is TRBV10-1 and J is TRBJ1-6, with D maybe TRBD1 (5 bases). The CDR3 sequence is 15 residues long. Trimming stripped 7 bases from V and 5 bases from J, with 15 bases between. Germline assignment: CDR1 WNHNN and CDR2 SYGVQD (reference sequence). The CDR3 here is CASKEGGANNSPLHF. Written as DNA, the CDR3 is TGCGCCAGCAAAGAAGGAGGGGCCAATAATTCACCCCTCCACTTT.

The chain joins TRBV9 to TRBJ2-5, with 8 bases aligning to TRBD2. Trimming at V came to 2 bases and at J to 3 bases, leaving 3 bases not matched to a gene. This CDR3 has 14 amino acids. CDR1 and CDR2 (germline): SGDLS, YYNGEE. CDR3 sequence (DNA): TGTGCCAGCAGCGTGAGCGGGAGCAAAGAGACCCAGTACTTC. Residues: CASSVSGSKETQYF.

This clone has just one count. The chain employs TRBV28 and TRBJ2-1; D is undetermined. The CDR3 extends over 14 amino acids. V was clipped by 7 bases and J by 10 bases, with 20 bases between them. Germline values: CDR1 MDHEN, CDR2 SYDVKM. CDR3 bases: TGTGCCAGCACCGGACGACCCAGCAGATTCGAGCAGTTCTTC. This gives the protein CASTGRPSRFEQFF.

The chain links TRBV20-1 to TRBJ2-5, with D uncertain. CDR1 DFQATT and CDR2 SNEGSKA come from the germline V gene (reference sequence). Trimming took off 3 bases at V and 3 bases at J, with 5 bases between the two ends. The CDR3 is 11 residues long. The CDR3 loop reads CSASSEETQYF. CDR3 DNA sequence: TGCAGTGCTAGTTCCGAAGAGACCCAGTACTTC.

The rearrangement uses TRBV2 and TRBJ2-1; D is uncertain. The CDR3 runs to 14 residues. Germline lookup yields CDR1 SNHLY and CDR2 FYNNEI. V dropped 6 bases and J dropped 2 bases, with 11 bases sitting between them. CDR3 amino acids: CASSQRIPYNEQFF. Written as DNA, the CDR3 is TGTGCCAGCAGCCAGAGGATCCCCTACAATGAGCAGTTCTTC.

The table lists this clone with a count of one. This sequence joins TRBV7-9 and TRBJ2-3; 14 bases line up with TRBD2. The CDR3 covers 16 residues. The V segment lost 1 base and the J segment 3 bases; nucleotides outside the gene matches: 0. Germline V gene lookup returns CDR1 SEHNR and CDR2 FQNEAQ (reference sequence). The CDR3 protein is CASSLGLAGGTDTQYF. For the CDR3, the DNA is TGTGCCAGCAGCTTAGGACTAGCGGGAGGGACAGATACGCAGTATTTT.

This chain connects TRBV28 to TRBJ1-2; D gene ambiguous. This CDR3 has 13 residues. V was shortened by 3 bases and J by 3 bases, with 8 bases between the two germline ends. CDR1 MDHEN and CDR2 SYDVKM come from the germline V gene. CDR3 protein: CASSFSRDYGYTF. The CDR3 coding sequence is TGTGCCAGCAGTTTTAGCCGTGACTATGGCTACACCTTC.

The V gene is TRBV28, the J gene TRBJ2-7, with 8 bases that match TRBD2. Germline V gene sequence: CDR1 MDHEN, CDR2 SYDVKM. Trimming cost V 3 bases and J 3 bases; bases outside gene matches: 4. The CDR3 is 14 residues long. CDR3 DNA sequence: TGTGCCAGCAGTTTTGGGACTAGATACTACGAGCAGTACTTC. The encoded protein is CASSFGTRYYEQYF. Using reference TRBV28 and TRBJ2-7 for the parts outside the CDR3, the full variable domain is DVKVTQSSRYLVKRTGEKVFLECVQDMDHENMFWYRQDPGLGLRLIYFSYDVKMKEKGDIPEGYSVSREKKERFSLILESASTNQTSMYLCASSFGTRYYEQYFGPGTRLTVT.

The chain combines TRBV5-1 with TRBJ2-7; the D is unclear. Germline loops: CDR1 SGHRS, CDR2 YFSETQ. V dropped 7 bases and J dropped 2 bases, with 13 bases sitting between them. This CDR3 comprises 13 residues. In DNA form, the CDR3 reads TGCGCCAGCCGTCCGGGCGGCACCTACGAGCAGTACTTC. Amino acids: CASRPGGTYEQYF.

The chain combines TRBV7-8 with TRBJ2-5; possibly TRBD1 for D (6 bases). This CDR3 has 14 amino acids. Per the germline V gene, CDR1 is SGHVS and CDR2 is FQNEAQ. Trimming removed 3 bases at V and 7 bases at J, with 15 bases between. The CDR3 protein is CASSFAAGDGTQYF. The CDR3 bases are TGTGCCAGCAGCTTCGCCGCAGGGGACGGGACCCAGTACTTC. Full variable domain (missing parts from reference TRBV7-8 and TRBJ2-5): GAGVSQSPRYKVAKRGQDVALRCDPISGHVSLFWYQQALGQGPEFLTYFQNEAQLDKSGLPSDRFFAERPEGSVSTLKIQRTQQEDSAVYLCASSFAAGDGTQYFGPGTRLLVL.

This clone is a singleton in its sample. The chain uses TRBV2 and TRBJ2-1; weak D call: TRBD2 (5 bases). This CDR3 comprises 13 residues. V dropped 3 bases and J dropped 3 bases, with 6 bases sitting between them. Germline assignment: CDR1 SNHLY and CDR2 FYNNEI. CDR3 DNA: TGTGCCAGCAGTGAGAGGGTCTACAATGAGCAGTTCTTC. This codes for CASSERVYNEQFF.

The chain links TRBV28 to TRBJ2-7; possibly TRBD1 or TRBD2 for D (5 bases each). The length of the CDR3 is 14 residues. V lost 5 bases and J lost 6, with 17 bases in between. Per the germline V gene, CDR1 is MDHEN and CDR2 is SYDVKM. The CDR3 here is CASSRDPLRSEQYF. CDR3 nucleotides: TGTGCCAGCAGTCGGGACCCACTTCGGAGCGAGCAGTACTTC.

This chain connects TRBV7-8 to TRBJ2-3; tentatively, D is TRBD1 (6 bases). This CDR3 region has 15 residues. CDR1 is SGHVS, CDR2 FQNEAQ, per germline. Between the trimmed V and J ends, which lost 5 bases and 0 bases, there was a span of 12 bases. The CDR3 sequence: CASSVDSSSTDTQYF. The CDR3 coding sequence is TGTGCCAGCAGCGTGGACAGTTCTAGCACAGATACGCAGTATTTT.

This clone has only one observation. The chain joins TRBV9 to TRBJ1-1; perhaps TRBD1 as D (5 bases). The CDR3 covers 14 residues. Trimming removed 3 bases from V and 4 bases from J, with 13 bases in between. Germline V gene lookup returns CDR1 SGDLS and CDR2 YYNGEE. The chain's CDR3 is CASSAESGSTEAFF. CDR3 bases: TGTGCCAGCAGCGCCGAATCAGGGAGCACTGAAGCTTTCTTT.

The count of this clone is one. This chain joins TRBV7-3 and TRBJ2-3; the D call may be TRBD1 or TRBD2 (6 bases each). The ends were cut back, 6 bases at V and 2 bases at J, with 15 bases in the middle. Germline V lookup: CDR1 SGHTA, CDR2 FQGTGA. The CDR3 runs 15 residues. The CDR3 coding sequence is TGTGCCAGCAGTCGAGAAGGGGGGTTCACAGATACGCAGTATTTT. Protein: CASSREGGFTDTQYF.

This rearrangement joins TRBV5-1 to TRBJ2-7; 8 bases match TRBD2. Germline CDR1 SGHRS, CDR2 YFSETQ. The CDR3 has 16 residues. Trimming took 4 bases from V and 0 from J; bases not matched to a gene: 9. CDR3 protein: CASSPRSSGNSYEQYF. CDR3 nucleotide sequence: TGCGCCAGCAGCCCCAGGAGTAGCGGGAACTCCTACGAGCAGTACTTC.

Worth noting for this clone: One end of the junction is discordant with germline, which a read error may explain. The V call is TRBV3-1 (or the pseudogene TRBV3-2), the J call TRBJ1-2, with 7 bases lining up with TRBD1. CDR1 and CDR2 (germline): LGHDT, YNNKEL (reference sequence). This CDR3 is 11 amino acids long. The CDR3 coding sequence is TGTGCCAGCAGCCACCTCAGGGGGGGGTTCTTC. Translation gives CASSHLRGGFF.

The chain carries TRBV7-2 and TRBJ2-7; tentatively, D is TRBD2 (5 bases). CDR3 length equals 14 residues. Germline V lookup: CDR1 SGHTA, CDR2 FQGNSA. Trimming took off 4 bases at V and 6 bases at J, with 16 bases between the two ends. Here the CDR3 DNA reads TGTGCCAGCAGCTCTTTGGTGGGAGTTTCCGAGCAGTACTTC. This codes for CASSSLVGVSEQYF.

The chain couples TRBV27 to TRBJ2-3, with 10 bases matching TRBD2. There are 14 residues in the CDR3. The V gene end was trimmed by 10 bases and the J gene end by 13 bases; junction bases not matched to a gene: 17. Germline assignment: CDR1 MNHEY and CDR2 SMNVEV (reference sequence). This CDR3 reads CATAGGTSEPGEYF. The CDR3 coding sequence is TGTGCCACCGCGGGGGGGACTAGCGAGCCAGGGGAGTATTTT.

The chain joins TRBV7-9 to TRBJ1-6; D gene ambiguous. This CDR3 has 12 amino acids. Germline V gene lookup returns CDR1 SEHNR and CDR2 FQNEAQ (reference sequence). Deletions cut 4 bases from V and 9 bases from J, with 7 bases between. DNA for the CDR3: TGTGCCAGCAGCTCGGGTGGTTCACCCCTCCACTTT. This codes for CASSSGGSPLHF. Using reference TRBV7-9 and TRBJ1-6 for the parts outside the CDR3, the full variable domain is DTGVSQNPRHKITKRGQNVTFRCDPISEHNRLYWYRQTLGQGPEFLTYFQNEAQLEKSRLLSDRFSAERPKGSFSTLEIQRTEQGDSAMYLCASSSGGSPLHFGNGTRLTVT.

V gene TRBV5-1 combines with J gene TRBJ2-5; 8 bases line up with TRBD1. The V gene end was trimmed by 5 bases and the J gene end by 5 bases; junction bases not matched to a gene: 2. The CDR3 has 12 amino acids. Looked up from germline, CDR1 is SGHRS and CDR2 is YFSETQ. CDR3 coding DNA: TGCGCCAGCAGGCGGACAGGGGAGACCCAGTACTTC. Amino acids: CASRRTGETQYF.

The chain carries TRBV20-1 and TRBJ2-7, with 9 bases aligning to TRBD2. CDR1 and CDR2 (germline): DFQATT, SNEGSKA (reference sequence). The trim removed 3 bases at V and 3 bases at J, leaving 6 bases unmatched. The CDR3 has 14 residues. DNA of the CDR3: TGCAGTGCTAGTCGGCTAGCGGGATACTACGAGCAGTACTTC. It translates to CSASRLAGYYEQYF.

The rearrangement links TRBV5-4 to TRBJ1-1; 7 bases map to TRBD1. Trimming at V came to 1 base and at J to 4 bases, leaving 7 bases not matched to a gene. This CDR3 is built from 15 residues. Germline-derived CDR1 and CDR2 are SGHNT and YYREEE (reference sequence). The CDR3, as DNA: TGTGCCAGCAGCTTGCATGGACAGGACCTCACTGAAGCTTTCTTT. It codes for CASSLHGQDLTEAFF.

V and J are TRBV4-3 and TRBJ1-5; D is unresolved. Trimming stripped 0 bases from V and 5 bases from J, with 5 bases between. Per germline, CDR1 LGHNA and CDR2 YSLEER. There are 13 residues in the CDR3. The CDR3 here is CASSQDLHQPQHF. CDR3 DNA: TGCGCCAGCAGCCAAGATTTGCATCAGCCCCAGCATTTT.

This chain uses TRBV6-5 with TRBJ1-1, with a possible D match to TRBD1 (6 bases). Germline V gives CDR1 MNHEY, CDR2 SVGAGI. This CDR3 is 13 amino acids long. V gave up 0 bases and J gave up 8 bases, with 10 bases separating them. CDR3 sequence (DNA): TGTGCCAGCAGTTACTCTACAGGGAGAGAAGCTTTCTTT. This codes for CASSYSTGREAFF.

The chain carries TRBV5-8 and TRBJ2-1, with D hard to call. Germline V gene lookup returns CDR1 SGHTS and CDR2 YDEGEE. The V gene lost 1 base and the J gene lost 5 bases, with 13 bases spanning the gap. The CDR3 is 15 residues long. The CDR3 is CASSLQWRGDNEQFF. CDR3 bases: TGTGCCAGCAGCTTGCAGTGGCGCGGTGACAATGAGCAGTTCTTC.

The V and J genes are TRBV21-1 and TRBJ2-2; the DNA was not compared with TRBD2, the D call given in the table. TRBV21-1 is assigned pseudogene status. The CDR3 contains 13 residues. The CDR3 region has the DNA TGTGCCAGCAGAAAAGCGGAGACCGGGGAGCTGTTTTTT. Its protein product is CASRKAETGELFF.